This T cell receptor beta chain comes out of a study of blood T cell repertoires in COVID-19. Turning to the study itself: From T cells, B-cell-depleted T cells, or PBMCs came the material, which was cDNA or gDNA.

Clones were sequenced by immunoSEQ multiplex PCR, and TCRdb holds only the in-frame ones, with some missing. Among about 220,000 clones listed, 75% to 90% were seen once. CDR1 and CDR2 (germline): MNHEY, SVGAGI. There are 15 residues in the CDR3. Trimming cost V 8 bases and J 2 bases, with 15 bases left between them. The rearrangement uses TRBV6-5 and TRBJ2-2; tentatively, D is TRBD2 (5 bases). The source is a woman aged 65 to 85 with COVID-19, enrolled during active disease. The sample comprised peripheral blood. The CDR3 loop is CASCGGLSNTGELFF. CDR3 bases: TGTGCCAGCTGCGGCGGACTTTCTAACACCGGGGAGCTGTTTTTT.